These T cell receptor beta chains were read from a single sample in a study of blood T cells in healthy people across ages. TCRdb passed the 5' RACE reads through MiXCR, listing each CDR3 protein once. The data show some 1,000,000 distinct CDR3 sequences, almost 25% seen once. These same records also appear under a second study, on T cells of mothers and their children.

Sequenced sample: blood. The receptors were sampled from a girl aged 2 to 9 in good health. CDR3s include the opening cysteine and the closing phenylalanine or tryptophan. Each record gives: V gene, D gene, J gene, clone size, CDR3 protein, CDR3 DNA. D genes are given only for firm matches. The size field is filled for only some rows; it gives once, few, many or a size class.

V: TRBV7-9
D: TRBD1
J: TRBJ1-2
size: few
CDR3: CASNLDRVDGYTF
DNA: TGTGCCAGCAACCTAGACAGGGTCGATGGCTACACCTTC

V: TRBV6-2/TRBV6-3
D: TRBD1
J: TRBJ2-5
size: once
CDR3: CASSSSDRDEETQYF
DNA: TGTGCCAGCAGTTCGTCGGACAGGGACGAAGAGACCCAGTACTTC

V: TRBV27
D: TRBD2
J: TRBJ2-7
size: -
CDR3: CASSQTSGTSYEQYF
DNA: TGTGCCAGCAGTCAGACTAGCGGGACTTCTTACGAGCAGTACTTC

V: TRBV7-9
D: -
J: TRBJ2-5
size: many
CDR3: CAITDGLQETQYF
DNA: TGTGCTATTACCGACGGATTACAAGAGACCCAGTACTTC

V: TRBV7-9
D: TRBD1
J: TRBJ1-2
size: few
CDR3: CASSLKGQGINYGYTF
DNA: TGTGCCAGCAGCTTAAAGGGACAGGGGATAAACTATGGCTACACCTTC

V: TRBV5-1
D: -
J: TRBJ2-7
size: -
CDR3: CASSLEGIGQYF
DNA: TGCGCCAGCAGCTTGGAGGGAATCGGGCAGTACTTC

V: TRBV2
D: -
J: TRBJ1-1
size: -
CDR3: CASSVSEGKAFF
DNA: TGTGCCAGCAGTGTATCTGAGGGTAAAGCTTTCTTT

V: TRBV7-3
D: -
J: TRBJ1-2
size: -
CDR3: CASSLLQGPYGYTF
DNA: TGTGCCAGCAGCTTACTACAGGGTCCTTATGGCTACACCTTC

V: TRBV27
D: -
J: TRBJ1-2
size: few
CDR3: CASSLQGFPGGYTF
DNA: TGTGCCAGCAGTCTCCAGGGGTTCCCTGGGGGCTACACCTTC

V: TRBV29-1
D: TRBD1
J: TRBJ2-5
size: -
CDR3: CSVEGGQGADGGQYF
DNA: TGCAGCGTTGAGGGGGGACAGGGGGCTGATGGCGGCCAGTACTTC

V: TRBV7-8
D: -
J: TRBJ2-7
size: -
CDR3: CASSSSMGPPAREQYF
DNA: TGTGCCAGCAGCTCCAGTATGGGCCCCCCGGCGCGGGAGCAGTACTTC

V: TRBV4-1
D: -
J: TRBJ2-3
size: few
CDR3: CASSQAPVSTDTQYF
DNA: TGCGCCAGCAGCCAAGCTCCGGTTAGCACAGATACGCAGTATTTT

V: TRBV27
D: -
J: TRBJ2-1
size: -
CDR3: CASTDGTAVNYKEQFF
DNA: TGTGCCAGCACCGATGGGACGGCCGTTAACTACAAAGAGCAGTTCTTC

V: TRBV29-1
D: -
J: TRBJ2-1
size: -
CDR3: CSVERLRTYNEQFF
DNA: TGCAGCGTTGAAAGGCTTCGGACCTACAATGAGCAGTTCTTC

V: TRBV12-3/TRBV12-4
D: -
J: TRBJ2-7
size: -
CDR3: CASSFGQASYEQYF
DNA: TGTGCCAGCAGTTTCGGGCAGGCCTCCTACGAGCAGTACTTC

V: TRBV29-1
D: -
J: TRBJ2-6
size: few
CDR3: CSVRPLVPGANVLTF
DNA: TGCAGCGTGCGTCCCCTGGTGCCGGGGGCCAACGTCCTGACTTTC

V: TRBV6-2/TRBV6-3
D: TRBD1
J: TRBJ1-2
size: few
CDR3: CASSYAGTELYYGYTF
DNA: TGTGCCAGCAGTTACGCCGGGACAGAGCTCTACTATGGCTACACCTTC

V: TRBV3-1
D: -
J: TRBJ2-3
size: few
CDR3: CASSQGGLPILTQYF
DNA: TGTGCCAGCAGCCAAGGCGGCCTCCCCATATTGACGCAGTATTTT